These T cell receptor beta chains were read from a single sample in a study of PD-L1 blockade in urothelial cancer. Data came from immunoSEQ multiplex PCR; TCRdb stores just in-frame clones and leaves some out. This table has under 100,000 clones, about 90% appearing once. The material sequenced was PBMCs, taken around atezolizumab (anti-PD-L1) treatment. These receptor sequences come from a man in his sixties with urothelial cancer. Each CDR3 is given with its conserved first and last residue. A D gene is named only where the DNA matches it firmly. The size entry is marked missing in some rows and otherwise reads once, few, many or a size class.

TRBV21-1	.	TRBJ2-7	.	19	CASSKTYGGTSGTAYEQYF	TGTGCCAGCAGCAAAACGTATGGGGGGACTAGCGGGACGGCCTACGAGCAGTACTTC
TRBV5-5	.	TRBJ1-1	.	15	CASSQDGHMGTEAFF	TGTGCCAGCAGCCAGGATGGACACATGGGGACTGAAGCTTTCTTT
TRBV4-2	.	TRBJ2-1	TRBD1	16	CASSPQNRGDHNEQFF	TGTGCCAGCAGCCCTCAAAACAGGGGCGACCACAATGAGCAGTTCTTC
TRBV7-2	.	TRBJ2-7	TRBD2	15	CASSERTSGPYEQYF	TGTGCCAGCAGCGAACGGACTAGCGGACCCTACGAGCAGTACTTC
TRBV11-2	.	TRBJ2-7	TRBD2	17	CASSSGTSGILVEEQYF	TGTGCCAGCAGCTCCGGGACTAGCGGAATTTTGGTGGAGGAGCAGTACTTC
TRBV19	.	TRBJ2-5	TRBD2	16	CASSPGLAGGKETQYF	TGTGCCAGTAGTCCCGGACTAGCGGGGGGAAAGGAGACCCAGTACTTC
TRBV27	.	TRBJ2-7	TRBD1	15	CASSERTGGSYEQYF	TGTGCCAGCAGCGAGCGGACAGGGGGCTCCTACGAGCAGTACTTC
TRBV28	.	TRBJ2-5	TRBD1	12	CASNQGEETQYF	TGTGCCAGCAACCAGGGGGAAGAGACCCAGTACTTC
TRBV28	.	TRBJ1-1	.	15	CASSSGTSGGTEAFF	TGTGCCAGCAGTTCCGGGACTTCAGGTGGCACTGAAGCTTTCTTT
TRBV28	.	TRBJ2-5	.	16	CASTDPLTGSQETQYF	TGTGCCAGCACCGACCCGTTGACGGGAAGCCAAGAGACCCAGTACTTC
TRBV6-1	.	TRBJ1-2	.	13	CASSEGSLDGYTF	TGTGCCAGCAGTGAGGGGAGCCTGGATGGCTACACCTTC
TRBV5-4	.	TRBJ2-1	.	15	CASSSALFSYNEQFF	TGTGCCAGCAGCTCCGCGCTCTTCTCCTACAATGAGCAGTTCTTC
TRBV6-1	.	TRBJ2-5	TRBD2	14	CASSERGGIGTQYF	TGTGCCAGCAGTGAACGGGGGGGAATAGGGACCCAGTACTTC
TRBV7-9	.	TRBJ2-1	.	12	CASSYISNEQFF	TGTGCCAGCAGTTATATTTCCAATGAGCAGTTCTTC
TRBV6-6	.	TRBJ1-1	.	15	CASSPRAATNTEAFF	TGTGCCAGCAGTCCCCGAGCCGCCACGAACACTGAAGCTTTCTTT
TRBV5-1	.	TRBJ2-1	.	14	CASSLGQAYNEQFF	TGCGCCAGCAGCTTGGGACAGGCCTACAATGAGCAGTTCTTC
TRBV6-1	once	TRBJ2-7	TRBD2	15	CASSEAYSGSRKQYF	TGTGCCAGCAGTGAAGCCTACAGCGGGAGCCGGAAGCAGTACTTC
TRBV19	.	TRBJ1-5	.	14	CASSFTGSNQPQHF	TGTGCCAGTAGTTTCACAGGGAGCAATCAGCCCCAGCATTTT
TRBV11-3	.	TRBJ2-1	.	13	CASSVLGTPEQFF	TGTGCCAGCAGTGTACTCGGGACTCCGGAGCAGTTCTTC
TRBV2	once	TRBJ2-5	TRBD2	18	CASSETLAGAGNQETQYF	TGTGCCAGCAGTGAAACACTAGCGGGGGCCGGCAACCAAGAGACCCAGTACTTC
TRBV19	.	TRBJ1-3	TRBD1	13	CASRQGAGNTIYF	TGTGCCAGTCGACAGGGGGCTGGAAACACCATATATTTT
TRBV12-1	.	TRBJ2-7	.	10	CASSVDEQYF	TGTGCCAGCAGCGTAGACGAGCAGTACTTC
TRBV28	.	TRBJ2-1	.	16	CASSRSGLSSYNEQFF	TGTGCCAGCAGTCGCAGCGGGCTTAGCTCCTACAATGAGCAGTTCTTC
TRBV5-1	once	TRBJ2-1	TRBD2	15	CASSPGLAVDNEQFF	TGCGCCAGCAGCCCGGGACTAGCGGTTGACAATGAGCAGTTCTTC
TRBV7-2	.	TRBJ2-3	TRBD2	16	CASSLGAGGRTDTQYF	TGTGCCAGCAGCTTAGGGGCGGGGGGGCGCACAGATACGCAGTATTTT
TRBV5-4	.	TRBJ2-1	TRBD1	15	CASSPGDRSYNEQFF	TGTGCCAGCAGCCCCGGGGACAGATCCTACAATGAGCAGTTCTTC
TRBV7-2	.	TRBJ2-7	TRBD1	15	CASSSTGTASYEQYF	TGTGCCAGCAGCTCCACAGGGACAGCTTCCTACGAGCAGTACTTC
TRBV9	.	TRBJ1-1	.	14	CASSVVPGGTEAFF	TGTGCCAGCAGCGTAGTTCCCGGGGGCACTGAAGCTTTCTTT
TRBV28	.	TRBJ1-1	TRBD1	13	CASSKTGGTEAFF	TGTGCCAGCAGTAAAACAGGGGGCACTGAAGCTTTCTTT
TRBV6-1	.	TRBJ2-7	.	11	CASTERVEQYF	TGTGCCAGCACCGAGAGGGTGGAGCAGTACTTC
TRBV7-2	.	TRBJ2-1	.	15	CASSLNQEGYNEQFF	TGTGCCAGCAGCCTAAATCAGGAGGGGTACAATGAGCAGTTCTTC
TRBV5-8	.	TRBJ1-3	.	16	CASSLVGRGHGNTIYF	TGTGCCAGCAGCCTAGTTGGGAGGGGCCATGGAAACACCATATATTTT
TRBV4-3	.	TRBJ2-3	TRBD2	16	CASSPRKTSGTNTQYF	TGCGCCAGCAGCCCGAGAAAGACTAGCGGGACAAATACGCAGTATTTT
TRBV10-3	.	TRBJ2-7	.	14	CAISEPERYYEQYF	TGTGCCATCAGTGAACCCGAGAGGTACTACGAGCAGTACTTC
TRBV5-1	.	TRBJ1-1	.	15	CASSYQGSLNTEAFF	TGCGCCAGCAGCTACCAGGGGTCGCTGAACACTGAAGCTTTCTTT
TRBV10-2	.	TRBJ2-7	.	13	CASTQARSYEQYF	TGCGCCAGCACGCAGGCCCGCTCCTACGAGCAGTACTTC
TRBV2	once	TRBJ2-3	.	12	CASSGLADTQYF	TGTGCCAGCAGTGGACTGGCAGATACGCAGTATTTT
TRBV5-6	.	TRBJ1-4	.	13	CASSRSESGIRFF	TGTGCCAGCAGCCGAAGCGAAAGTGGAATTAGGTTTTTT
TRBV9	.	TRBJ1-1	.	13	CASSETANTEAFF	TGTGCCAGCAGCGAAACAGCGAACACTGAAGCTTTCTTT
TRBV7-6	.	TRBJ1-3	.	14	CASSRPGAGNTIYF	TGTGCCAGCAGCAGACCGGGGGCTGGAAACACCATATATTTT
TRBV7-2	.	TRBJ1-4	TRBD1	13	CASSLEQGGKLFF	TGTGCCAGCAGCCTAGAACAGGGGGGAAAACTGTTTTTT
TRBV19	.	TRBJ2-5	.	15	CASSTLRGTRETQYF	TGTGCCAGTAGTACCTTGAGGGGGACCCGGGAGACCCAGTACTTC
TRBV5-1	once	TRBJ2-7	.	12	CATKGDWNEQYF	TGCGCCACCAAGGGGGATTGGAACGAGCAGTACTTC
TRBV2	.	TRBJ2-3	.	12	CAGGLSQDTQYF	TGTGCCGGAGGGTTATCACAAGATACGCAGTATTTT
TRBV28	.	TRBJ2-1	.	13	CASSLTPRNEQFF	TGTGCCAGCAGTTTGACTCCCCGCAATGAGCAGTTCTTC
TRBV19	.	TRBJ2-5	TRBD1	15	CASSPQGISRETQYF	TGTGCCAGTAGTCCACAGGGGATAAGCCGAGAGACCCAGTACTTC
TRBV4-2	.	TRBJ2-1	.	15	CASSQDTLVSGEQFF	TGTGCCAGCAGCCAAGATACACTAGTATCAGGAGAGCAGTTCTTC
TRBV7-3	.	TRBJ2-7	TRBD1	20	CASSPLMGTRQGAAFYEQYF	TGTGCCAGCAGCCCGTTAATGGGGACTAGACAGGGGGCGGCGTTCTACGAGCAGTACTTC